At least ten counts were recorded for the clone carrying this TCR beta chain. Its antigen remains unidentified. The data derive from a study of T cell repertoires in cytomegalovirus infection. In TCRdb, the reads were re-called with MiXCR into one record per CDR3 protein. The repertoire has under 300,000 distinct CDR3 sequences, about 20% of them found once; the top ten carry under 25%. The CDR3 is 15 residues long. The ends lost 6 bases at V and 5 bases at J; junction bases unmatched: 11. This sequence originates from a human donor in good health (CMV status not recorded). Some clones in this sample may be carry-over from other donors' samples. Sample: cultured PBMCs, taken from culture after CMV antigen stimulation. This chain connects TRBV12-3 or TRBV12-4 to TRBJ2-3, with 7 bases matching TRBD2. CDR3 sequence reads: CASRLAPLAVDTQYF. CDR3 coding DNA: TGTGCCAGCAGACTGGCCCCCCTAGCGGTAGATACGCAGTATTTT.